This T cell receptor beta chain was profiled in a study of T cell responses to AZD1222 COVID-19 vaccine. The protocol was immunoSEQ multiplex PCR, while the TCRdb copy is restricted to in-frame clones and leaves out a portion. The sample includes 150,000 to 200,000 clones, about nine tenths of them seen just once. Regarding the study as a whole: Donor demographics were predominantly white British with a female majority; clonal diversity may be underestimated. Baseline serology detected seropositivity in only five to seven AZD1222 recipients.

Comment on this clone: Its target is unknown.

This CDR3 is 15 amino acids long. CDR1 and CDR2 (germline): GTSNPN, SVGIG (reference sequence). Deletions cut 2 bases from V and 2 bases from J, with 12 bases between. The clonotype was recovered from an adult in good health. Sequenced material: peripheral blood, taken on day 0 of AZD1222 vaccination. The J gene is TRBJ2-2, the V gene TRBV30; no clear D gene. The CDR3 loop is CAWSLGRINTGELFF. DNA of the CDR3: TGTGCCTGGAGTTTGGGCAGAATAAACACCGGGGAGCTGTTTTTT.